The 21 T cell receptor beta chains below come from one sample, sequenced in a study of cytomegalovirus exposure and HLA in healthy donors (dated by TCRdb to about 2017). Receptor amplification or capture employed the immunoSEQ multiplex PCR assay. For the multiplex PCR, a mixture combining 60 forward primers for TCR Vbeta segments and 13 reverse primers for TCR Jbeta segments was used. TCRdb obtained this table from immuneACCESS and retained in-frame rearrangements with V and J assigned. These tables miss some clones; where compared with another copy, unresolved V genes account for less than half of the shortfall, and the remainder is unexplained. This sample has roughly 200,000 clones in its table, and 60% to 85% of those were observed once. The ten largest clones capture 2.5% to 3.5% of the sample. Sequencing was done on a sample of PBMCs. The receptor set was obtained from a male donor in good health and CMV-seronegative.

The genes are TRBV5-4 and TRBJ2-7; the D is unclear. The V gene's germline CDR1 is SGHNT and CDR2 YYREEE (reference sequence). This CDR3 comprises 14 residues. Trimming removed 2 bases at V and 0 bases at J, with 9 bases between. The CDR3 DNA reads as TGTGCCAGCAGCTTCGGTTCAAGCTCCTACGAGCAGTACTTC. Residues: CASSFGSSSYEQYF.

CDR3 DNA: TGTGCCAGCAGCTCCGAAGAGACCCAGTACTTC. It specifies CASSSEETQYF. The J gene is TRBJ2-5, the V gene TRBV7-9, with unresolved D. The V gene's germline CDR1 is SEHNR and CDR2 FQNEAQ (reference sequence). The CDR3 spans 11 residues. The ends were cut back, 4 bases at V and 3 bases at J, with 3 bases in the middle.

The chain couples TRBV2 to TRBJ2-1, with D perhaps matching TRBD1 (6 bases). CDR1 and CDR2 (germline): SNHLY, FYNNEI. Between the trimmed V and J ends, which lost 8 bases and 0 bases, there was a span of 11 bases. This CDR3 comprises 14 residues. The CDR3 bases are TGTGCCAGCGAAGGGGGAAGCTCCTACAATGAGCAGTTCTTC. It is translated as CASEGGSSYNEQFF.

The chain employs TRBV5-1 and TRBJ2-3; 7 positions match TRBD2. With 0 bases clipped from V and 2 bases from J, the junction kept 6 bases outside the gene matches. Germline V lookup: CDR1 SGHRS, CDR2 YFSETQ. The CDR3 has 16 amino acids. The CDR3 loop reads CASSLATLADTDTQYF. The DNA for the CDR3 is TGCGCCAGCAGCTTGGCCACGCTAGCGGACACAGATACGCAGTATTTT.

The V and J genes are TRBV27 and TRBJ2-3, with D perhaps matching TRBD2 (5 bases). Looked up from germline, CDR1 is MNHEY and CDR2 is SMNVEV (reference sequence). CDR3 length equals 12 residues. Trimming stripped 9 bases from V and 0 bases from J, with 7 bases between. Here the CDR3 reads CASWRSTDTQYF. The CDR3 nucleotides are TGTGCCAGTTGGAGGAGCACAGATACGCAGTATTTT.

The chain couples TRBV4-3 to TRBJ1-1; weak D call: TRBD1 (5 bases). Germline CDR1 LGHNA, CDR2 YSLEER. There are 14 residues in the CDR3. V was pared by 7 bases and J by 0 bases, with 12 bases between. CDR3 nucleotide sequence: TGCGCCAGCACCCCAGGGCGAATGAACACTGAAGCTTTCTTT. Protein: CASTPGRMNTEAFF.

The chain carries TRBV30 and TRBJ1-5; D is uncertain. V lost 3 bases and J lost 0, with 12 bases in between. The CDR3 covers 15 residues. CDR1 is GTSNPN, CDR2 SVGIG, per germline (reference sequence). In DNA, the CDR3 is TGTGCCTGGAGCGTCGGAGGTTATAGCAATCAGCCCCAGCATTTT. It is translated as CAWSVGGYSNQPQHF.

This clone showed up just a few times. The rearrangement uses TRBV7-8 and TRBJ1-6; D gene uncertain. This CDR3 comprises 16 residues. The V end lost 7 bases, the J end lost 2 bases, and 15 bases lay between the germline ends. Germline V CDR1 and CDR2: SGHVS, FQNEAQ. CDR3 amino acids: CASIGTGGTYNSPLHF. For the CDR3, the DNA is TGTGCCAGCATCGGAACGGGAGGCACCTATAATTCACCCCTCCACTTT. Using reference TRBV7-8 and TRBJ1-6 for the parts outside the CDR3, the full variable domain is GAGVSQSPRYKVAKRGQDVALRCDPISGHVSLFWYQQALGQGPEFLTYFQNEAQLDKSGLPSDRFFAERPEGSVSTLKIQRTQQEDSAVYLCASIGTGGTYNSPLHFGNGTRLTVT.

The CDR3 DNA sequence: TGTGCCAGCAGTTACTCGGGGGACTCCTCCTACGAGCAGTACTTC. Protein product: CASSYSGDSSYEQYF. The chain is built from TRBV6-5 and TRBJ2-7; D might be TRBD2 (6 bases). This CDR3 has 15 amino acids. The V end was cut by 0 bases, the J end by 0 bases, with 9 bases between. CDR1 MNHEY and CDR2 SVGAGI come from the germline V gene.

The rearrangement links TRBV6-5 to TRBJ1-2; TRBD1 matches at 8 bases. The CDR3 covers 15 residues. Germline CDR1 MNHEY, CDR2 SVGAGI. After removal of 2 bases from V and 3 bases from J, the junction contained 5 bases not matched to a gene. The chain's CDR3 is CASSYGLGQDYGYTF. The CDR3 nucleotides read TGTGCCAGCAGTTACGGTCTGGGACAGGACTATGGCTACACCTTC.

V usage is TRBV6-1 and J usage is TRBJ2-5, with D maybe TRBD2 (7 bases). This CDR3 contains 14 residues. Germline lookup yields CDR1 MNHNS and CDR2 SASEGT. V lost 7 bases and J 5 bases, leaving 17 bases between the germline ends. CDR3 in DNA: TGTGCCAGCATCGAAGGGGGGGCCCAGGAGACCCAGTACTTC. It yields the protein CASIEGGAQETQYF.

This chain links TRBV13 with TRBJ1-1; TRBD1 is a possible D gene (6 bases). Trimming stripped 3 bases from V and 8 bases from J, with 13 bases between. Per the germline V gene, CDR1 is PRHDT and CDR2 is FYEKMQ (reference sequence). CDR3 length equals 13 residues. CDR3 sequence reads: CASSFQRRGEAFF. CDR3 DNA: TGTGCCAGCAGCTTTCAAAGAAGGGGGGAAGCTTTCTTT.

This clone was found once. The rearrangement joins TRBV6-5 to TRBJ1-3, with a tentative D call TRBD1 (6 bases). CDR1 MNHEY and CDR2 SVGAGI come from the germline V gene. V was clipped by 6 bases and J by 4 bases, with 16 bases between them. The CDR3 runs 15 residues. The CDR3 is CASSLTGLGGNTIYF. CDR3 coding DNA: TGTGCCAGCAGCCTTACAGGGTTAGGAGGAAACACCATATATTTT.

CDR3 protein: CASSVTSASSYNEQFF. The CDR3 coding sequence is TGTGCCAGCAGTGTCACTAGCGCGAGCTCCTACAATGAGCAGTTCTTC. The rearrangement uses TRBV28 and TRBJ2-1; 7 nucleotides align to TRBD2. Germline lookup yields CDR1 MDHEN and CDR2 SYDVKM. There are 16 residues in the CDR3. After removal of 5 bases from V and 0 bases from J, the junction contained 7 bases not matched to a gene.

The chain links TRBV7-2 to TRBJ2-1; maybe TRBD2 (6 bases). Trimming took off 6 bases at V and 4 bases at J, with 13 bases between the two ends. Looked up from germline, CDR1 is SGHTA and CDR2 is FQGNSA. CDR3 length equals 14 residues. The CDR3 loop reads CASRQNSGYNEQFF. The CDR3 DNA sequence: TGTGCCAGCAGACAAAATAGCGGATACAATGAGCAGTTCTTC.

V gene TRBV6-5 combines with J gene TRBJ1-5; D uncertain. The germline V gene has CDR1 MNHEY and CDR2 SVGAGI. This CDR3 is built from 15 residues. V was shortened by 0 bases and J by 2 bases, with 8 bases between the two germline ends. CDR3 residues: CASSYSTTGNQPQHF. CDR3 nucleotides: TGTGCCAGCAGTTACTCGACAACAGGCAATCAGCCCCAGCATTTT.

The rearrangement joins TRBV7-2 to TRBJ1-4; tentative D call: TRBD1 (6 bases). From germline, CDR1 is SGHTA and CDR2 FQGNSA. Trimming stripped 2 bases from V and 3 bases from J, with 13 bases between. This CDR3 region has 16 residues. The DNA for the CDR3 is TGTGCCAGCAGCTTAATAGTAGGGGGTCCTAATGAAAAACTGTTTTTT. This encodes CASSLIVGGPNEKLFF.

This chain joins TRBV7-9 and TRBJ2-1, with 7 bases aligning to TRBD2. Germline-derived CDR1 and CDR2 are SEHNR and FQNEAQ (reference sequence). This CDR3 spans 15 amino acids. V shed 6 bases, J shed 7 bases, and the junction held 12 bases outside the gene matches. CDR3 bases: TGTGCCAGCAGTTTCGACCCGGGAGGTGGTAATGAGCAGTTCTTC. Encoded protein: CASSFDPGGGNEQFF.

The CDR3 is CASSELPGMGQPQHF. The CDR3 coding sequence is TGTGCCAGCAGTGAACTCCCGGGGATGGGCCAGCCCCAGCATTTT. The chain employs TRBV6-1 and TRBJ1-5; D is unresolved. In germline, CDR1 is MNHNS, CDR2 SASEGT. The CDR3 is 15 amino acids. Trimming stripped 2 bases from V and 7 bases from J, with 15 bases between.

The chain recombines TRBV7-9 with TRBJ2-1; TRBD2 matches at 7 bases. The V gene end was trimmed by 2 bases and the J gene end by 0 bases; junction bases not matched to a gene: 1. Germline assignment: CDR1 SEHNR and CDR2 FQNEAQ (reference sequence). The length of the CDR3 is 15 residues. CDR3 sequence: CASSLLAVSYNEQFF. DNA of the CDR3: TGTGCCAGCAGCTTACTAGCGGTCTCCTACAATGAGCAGTTCTTC.

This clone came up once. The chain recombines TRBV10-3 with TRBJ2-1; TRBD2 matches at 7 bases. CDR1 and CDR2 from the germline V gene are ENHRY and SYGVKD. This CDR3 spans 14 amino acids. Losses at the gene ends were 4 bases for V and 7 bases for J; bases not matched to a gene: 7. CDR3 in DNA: TGTGCCATCAGTGCGGGGAGGGGAGAGAATGAGCAGTTCTTC. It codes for CAISAGRGENEQFF.